The clone carrying this T cell receptor beta chain was seen only a few times. The CDR3 sequence is 15 residues long. The ends were cut back, 0 bases at V and 9 bases at J, with 16 bases in the middle. Germline V lookup: CDR1 SGDLS, CDR2 YYNGEE. Total RNA was isolated from unfractionated whole blood. These data originate in a study of human T cells and chemical hapten exposure. TCRdb fed the 5' RACE reads into MiXCR, producing one record per CDR3 protein. The sample has about 81,000 distinct CDR3 sequences; about 8% are singletons. This TCR derives from a male donor in good health. V usage is TRBV9 and J usage is TRBJ2-1, with D possibly TRBD1 on 5 matching bases. For the CDR3, the DNA is TGTGCCAGCAGCGTAGGGATGGCAGGGCCCGCTGAGCAGTTCTTC. Its translation is CASSVGMAGPAEQFF. The whole variable domain, filled in from reference TRBV9 and TRBJ2-1, reads DSGVTQTPKHLITATGQRVTLRCSPRSGDLSVYWYQQSLDQGLQFLIQYYNGEERAKGNILERFSAQQFPDLHSELNLSSLELGDSALYFCASSVGMAGPAEQFFGPGTRLTVL.